The 9 T cell receptor beta chains listed next were all sequenced from one sample in a study of blood T cell repertoires in COVID-19. This table comes from immunoSEQ multiplex PCR, and its TCRdb copy is limited to in-frame clones, with some not included. Of approximately 400,000 clones in the sample, approximately 93% were seen once. Sequenced input: PBMCs or T cells enriched from blood (not recorded which). These receptors originate from a woman in her forties who had been exposed to COVID-19.

This chain connects TRBV4-3 to TRBJ2-7; tentative D call: TRBD2 (7 bases). The germline V gene has CDR1 LGHNA and CDR2 YSLEER. Trimming stripped 0 bases from V and 3 bases from J, with 15 bases between. This CDR3 contains 16 residues. The CDR3 here is CASSQDLGGQDYEQYF. The DNA for the CDR3 is TGCGCCAGCAGCCAAGATCTGGGGGGGCAGGACTACGAGCAGTACTTC.

The rearrangement links TRBV30 to TRBJ1-3; D may be TRBD1 (5 bases). CDR1 is GTSNPN and CDR2 is SVGIG in the germline V gene (reference sequence). This CDR3 has 14 residues. In DNA, the CDR3 is TGTGGATTCAGGGCCCCGAGCTCTGGAAACACCATATATTTT. It yields the protein CGFRAPSSGNTIYF.

V usage is TRBV10-1 and J usage is TRBJ1-2; D ambiguous. This CDR3 has 12 amino acids. CDR1 is WNHNN and CDR2 is SYGVQD in the germline V gene (reference sequence). Between the trimmed V and J ends, which lost 3 bases and 8 bases, there was a span of 10 bases. The CDR3 DNA reads TGCGCCAGCAGTGATTTCTCCGGGGGCTACACCTTC. Amino acid sequence: CASSDFSGGYTF.

The chain couples TRBV5-6 to TRBJ1-6; 8 bases match TRBD1. V gave up 1 base and J gave up 7 bases; unmatched junction bases: 10. The CDR3 totals 17 residues. The germline CDR1 and CDR2 sequences are SGHDT and YYEEEE. Here the CDR3 reads CASSLWNGQGGNSPLHF. The CDR3 DNA reads as TGTGCCAGCAGCTTGTGGAACGGACAGGGAGGGAATTCACCCCTCCACTTT.

The chain couples TRBV11-2 to TRBJ2-3, with 8 bases that match TRBD2. The CDR3 runs 16 residues. V lost 5 bases to trimming and J lost 7 bases; unmatched junction nucleotides: 14. CDR1 and CDR2 from the germline V gene are SGHAT and FQNNGV. The CDR3 protein is CASSTRSGEGLNTQYF. The CDR3 DNA follows: TGTGCCAGCAGCACCCGTAGCGGGGAAGGGTTGAATACGCAGTATTTT.

This clone was picked up one time. The J gene is TRBJ1-6, the V gene TRBV4-3, with D possibly being TRBD1 (6 bases). The CDR3 loop spans 16 amino acids. Trimming pared 1 base from V and 2 bases from J, leaving 9 bases between. In germline, CDR1 is LGHNA, CDR2 YSLEER. The DNA for the CDR3 is TGCGCCAGCAGCCAAGTCAGGGGCCCCTATAATTCACCCCTCCACTTT. Translated: CASSQVRGPYNSPLHF.

The chain combines TRBV19 with TRBJ1-3, with 8 bases matching TRBD1. This CDR3 is 15 amino acids long. Germline V gene sequence: CDR1 LNHDA, CDR2 SQIVND (reference sequence). Trimming removed 2 bases from V and 4 bases from J; junction bases left unmatched: 4. CDR3 amino acids: CASSIQGAGGNTIYF. CDR3 DNA: TGTGCCAGTAGTATACAGGGGGCAGGCGGAAACACCATATATTTT.

This chain connects TRBV5-1 to TRBJ1-6; D call uncertain. The CDR3 runs to 14 residues. The V end was cut by 0 bases, the J end by 7 bases, with 8 bases between. Germline CDR1 reads SGHRS; CDR2 reads YFSETQ. CDR3: CASSLDPGNSPLHF. The CDR3 DNA follows: TGCGCCAGCAGCTTGGATCCGGGGAATTCACCCCTCCACTTT.

Only a few counts were recorded for this clone. Other DNA sequences in the sample encode the same CDR3. V usage is TRBV3-1 (or the pseudogene TRBV3-2) and J usage is TRBJ2-7; 8 bases line up with TRBD2. V shed 4 bases and J 2 bases; nucleotides not matched to a gene: 1. Germline V gene sequence: CDR1 LGHDT, CDR2 YNNKEL (reference sequence). The CDR3 runs to 13 residues. The CDR3 spells CASSLSGAYEQYF. The CDR3 DNA is TGTGCCAGCAGCCTTAGCGGGGCCTACGAGCAGTACTTC.